The clone carrying this TCR beta chain was counted only a few times. Its antigen is undetermined. It was at first hyperthyroidism diagnosis, before any ophthalmopathy symptoms, that the blood sample was taken. Germline lookup yields CDR1 SEHNR and CDR2 FQNEAQ (reference sequence). CDR3 length: 14 amino acids. The trim removed 5 bases at V and 8 bases at J, leaving 7 bases unmatched. The data belong to a study of T cells in Graves' hyperthyroidism and ophthalmopathy. General study findings and limits: Among thyroid clonotypes expanded above 0.001, most also appeared in blood. Model-based prediction identified ophthalmopathy a median roughly 6.1 months prior to its onset.

RNA transcripts served as the template for amplifying TCR beta CDR3 regions. A set of HTBI primers served as the primers for a first-round RT-PCR of the TCR CDR3. TCRdb re-derived calls from the multiplex PCR reads in MiXCR, one entry per CDR3 protein. Of about 720,000 distinct CDR3 sequences detected, 18% appear once; the ten largest clones hold approximately 16%. The chain links TRBV7-9 to TRBJ1-4; 8 nucleotides agree with TRBD1. Specimen: blood. The sequence derives from a woman between 50 and 59 years old with Graves' hyperthyroidism that later progressed to Graves' ophthalmopathy. Here the CDR3 reads CASSETGDGEKLFF. The CDR3 bases are TGTGCCAGCAGCGAGACAGGGGATGGGGAAAAACTGTTTTTT.